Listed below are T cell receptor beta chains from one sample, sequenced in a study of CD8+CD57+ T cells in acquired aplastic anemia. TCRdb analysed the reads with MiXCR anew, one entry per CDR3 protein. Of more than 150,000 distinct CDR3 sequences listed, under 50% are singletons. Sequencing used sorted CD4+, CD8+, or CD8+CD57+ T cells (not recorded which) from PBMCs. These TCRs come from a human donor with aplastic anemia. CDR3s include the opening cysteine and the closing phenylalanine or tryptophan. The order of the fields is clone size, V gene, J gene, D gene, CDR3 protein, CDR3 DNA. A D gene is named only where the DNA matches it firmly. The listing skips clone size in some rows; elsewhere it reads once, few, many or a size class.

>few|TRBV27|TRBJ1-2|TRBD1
CASSGQGDYGYTF
TGTGCCAGCAGCGGACAGGGCGACTATGGCTACACCTTC
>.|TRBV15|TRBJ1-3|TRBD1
CATSRERQGTGNTIYF
TGTGCCACCAGCAGAGAGAGACAGGGGACTGGAAACACCATATATTTT
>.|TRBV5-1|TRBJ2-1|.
CASSSTQRNEQFF
TGCGCCAGCAGCTCGACCCAGCGTAATGAGCAGTTCTTC
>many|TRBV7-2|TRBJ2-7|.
CASSLVAGEQYF
TGTGCCAGCAGCTTAGTTGCGGGGGAGCAGTACTTC
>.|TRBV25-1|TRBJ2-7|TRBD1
CARLGDRAYEQYF
TGTGCCAGACTGGGGGACAGGGCCTACGAGCAGTACTTC
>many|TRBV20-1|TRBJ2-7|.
CSARGRTYYEQYF
TGCAGTGCTAGAGGGAGAACTTACTACGAGCAGTACTTC
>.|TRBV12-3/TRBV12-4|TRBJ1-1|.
CASSFLTDTEAFF
TGTGCCAGCAGTTTCTTGACAGACACTGAAGCTTTCTTT
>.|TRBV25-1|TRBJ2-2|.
CASSPVVGRGGAGELFF
TGTGCCAGCAGTCCGGTAGTTGGAAGGGGCGGGGCCGGGGAGCTGTTTTTT
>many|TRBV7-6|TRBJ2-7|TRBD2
CASSLSSGGRSYEQYF
TGTGCCAGCAGCTTATCCAGCGGGGGGCGCTCCTACGAGCAGTACTTC
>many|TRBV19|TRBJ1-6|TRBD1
CASSMPDRMNSPLHF
TGTGCCAGTAGTATGCCGGACAGGATGAATTCACCCCTCCACTTT
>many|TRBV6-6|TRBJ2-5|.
CASSYSKGLTQYF
TGTGCCAGCAGTTACTCGAAAGGGCTGACCCAGTACTTC
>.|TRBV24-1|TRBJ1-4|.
CATSDSGTREKLFF
TGTGCCACCAGTGATAGCGGGACGCGAGAAAAACTGTTTTTT
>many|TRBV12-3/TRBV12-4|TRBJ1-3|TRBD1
CASSLRGLASGNTIYF
TGTGCCAGCAGTCTCAGGGGGCTGGCCTCTGGAAACACCATATATTTT
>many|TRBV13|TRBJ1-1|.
CASSKNTEAFF
TGTGCCAGCAGCAAAAACACTGAAGCTTTCTTT
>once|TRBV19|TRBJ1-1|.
CASTLAGLNTEAFF
TGTGCCAGTACATTGGCAGGTTTGAACACTGAAGCTTTCTTT
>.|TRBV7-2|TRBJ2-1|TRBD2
CASSSGGGNEQFF
TGTGCCAGCAGTAGCGGGGGGGGCAATGAGCAGTTCTTC
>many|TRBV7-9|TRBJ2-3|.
CASSLWPETDTQYF
TGTGCCAGCAGCTTATGGCCGGAAACAGATACGCAGTATTTT
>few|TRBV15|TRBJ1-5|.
CATSTLIEGGGAHPQHF
TGTGCCACCAGCACCCTAATAGAGGGTGGGGGGGCTCATCCCCAGCATTTT
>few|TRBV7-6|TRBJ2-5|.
CASSSPWEETQYF
TGTGCCAGCAGCTCCCCGTGGGAAGAGACCCAGTACTTC
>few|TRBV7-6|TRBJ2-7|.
CASSLFGGADEQYF
TGTGCCAGCAGCTTATTTGGGGGCGCAGACGAGCAGTACTTC
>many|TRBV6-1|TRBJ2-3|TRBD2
CASSEVPSGRVGDTQYF
TGTGCCAGCAGTGAAGTTCCTAGCGGGAGGGTGGGAGATACGCAGTATTTT
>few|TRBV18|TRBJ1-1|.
CASSPEVTEAFF
TGTGCCAGCTCACCGGAGGTCACTGAAGCTTTCTTT
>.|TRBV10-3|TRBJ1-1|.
CAISDGPGDTEAFF
TGTGCCATCAGTGACGGGCCTGGGGACACTGAAGCTTTCTTT
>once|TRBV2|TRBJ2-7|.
CASRDTGKQYF
TGTGCCAGCAGGGATACAGGGAAACAGTACTTC
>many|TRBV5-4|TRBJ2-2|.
CATALRGGELFF
TGTGCCACCGCTCTCAGGGGCGGGGAGCTGTTTTTT
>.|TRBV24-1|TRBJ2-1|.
CATSRTGSSYNEQFF
TGTGCCACCTCGCGAACAGGGTCCTCCTACAATGAGCAGTTCTTC
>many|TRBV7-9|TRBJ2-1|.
CASSSGVREQFF
TGTGCCAGCAGTTCAGGGGTGCGTGAGCAGTTCTTC
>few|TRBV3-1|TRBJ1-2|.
CASSQQAKNYGYTF
TGTGCCAGCAGCCAACAGGCCAAAAATTATGGCTACACCTTC
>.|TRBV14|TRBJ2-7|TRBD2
CASSQVAGAYEQYF
TGTGCCAGCAGCCAAGTGGCGGGAGCCTACGAGCAGTACTTC
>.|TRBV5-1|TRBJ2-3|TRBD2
CASSLWGGTGSGTQYF
TGCGCCAGCAGCTTATGGGGGGGTACCGGATCAGGTACGCAGTATTTT
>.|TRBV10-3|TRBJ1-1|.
CAISGQKGEGNTEAFF
TGTGCCATCAGTGGGCAGAAGGGGGAAGGGAACACTGAAGCTTTCTTT
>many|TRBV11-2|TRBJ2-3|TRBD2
CASRMAGVGSGTQYF
TGTGCCAGCAGGATGGCGGGAGTGGGGTCGGGTACGCAGTATTTT
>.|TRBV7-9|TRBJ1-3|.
CATKGGGNTIYF
TGTGCCACCAAGGGGGGAGGAAACACCATATATTTT
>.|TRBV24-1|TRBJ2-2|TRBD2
CATSAWDSGAATGELFF
TGCGCCACCAGTGCCTGGGATAGCGGGGCGGCCACCGGGGAGCTGTTTTTT
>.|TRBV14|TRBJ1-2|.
CASSQELPGAPNYGYTF
TGTGCCAGCAGCCAAGAACTTCCAGGGGCCCCTAACTATGGCTACACCTTC
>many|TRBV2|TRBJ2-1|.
CAGTAGTPSTVSEQFF
TGTGCCGGCACTGCGGGGACACCGAGCACCGTCAGTGAGCAGTTCTTC
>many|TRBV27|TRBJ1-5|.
CASSLLGNQPQHF
TGTGCCAGCAGTTTACTAGGCAATCAGCCCCAGCATTTT
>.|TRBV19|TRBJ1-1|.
CASSKVEGTEAFF
TGTGCCAGTAGTAAGGTAGAGGGGACTGAAGCTTTCTTT
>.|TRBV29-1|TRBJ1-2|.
CSVEEGFYGYTF
TGCAGCGTTGAAGAGGGGTTCTATGGCTACACCTTC
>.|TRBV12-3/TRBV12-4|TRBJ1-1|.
CASSLGGSLAEAFF
TGTGCCAGCAGTTTAGGCGGCAGTCTCGCTGAAGCTTTCTTT
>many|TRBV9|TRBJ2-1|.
CASGAGGGTNEQFF
TGTGCCAGCGGGGCAGGGGGGGGGACAAATGAGCAGTTCTTC
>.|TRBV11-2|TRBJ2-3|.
CASSLIGDTDTQYF
TGTGCCAGCAGCTTAATAGGGGACACAGATACGCAGTATTTT
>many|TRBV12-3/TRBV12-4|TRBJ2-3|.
CASSRGDSSTDTQYF
TGTGCCAGCAGCCGGGGAGACAGTAGCACAGATACGCAGTATTTT
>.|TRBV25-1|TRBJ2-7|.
CASSEDGSLYEQYF
TGTGCCAGCAGTGAAGACGGTTCGCTTTACGAGCAGTACTTC
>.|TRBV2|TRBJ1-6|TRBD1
CASSLDRARSPLHF
TGTGCCAGCAGCCTCGACAGGGCAAGGTCACCCCTCCACTTT
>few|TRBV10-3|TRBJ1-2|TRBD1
CAGGTDYGYTF
TGTGCCGGCGGGACAGACTATGGCTACACCTTC
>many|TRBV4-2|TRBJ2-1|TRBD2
CASSTGLAGGMGEQFF
TGTGCCAGCAGCACGGGACTAGCGGGAGGGATGGGTGAGCAGTTCTTC
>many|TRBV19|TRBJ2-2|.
CASSGFLGPPNTGELFF
TGTGCCAGTAGCGGATTCCTGGGACCTCCGAACACCGGGGAGCTGTTTTTT
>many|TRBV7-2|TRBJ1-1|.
CASSFTGNTEAFF
TGTGCCAGCAGTTTCACAGGGAACACTGAAGCTTTCTTT
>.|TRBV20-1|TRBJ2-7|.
CSASGAVITYEQYF
TGCAGTGCTAGCGGGGCAGTCATTACCTACGAGCAGTACTTC
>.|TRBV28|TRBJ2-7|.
CASSPSLGTYEQYF
TGTGCCAGCAGCCCCTCCCTCGGCACCTACGAGCAGTACTTC
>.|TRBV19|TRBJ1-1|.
CASSILGGLNTEAFF
TGTGCCAGTAGTATCTTAGGGGGGCTGAACACTGAAGCTTTCTTT
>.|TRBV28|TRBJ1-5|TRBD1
CASSTTGQGNFGSQPQHF
TGTGCCAGCAGTACAACGGGACAGGGGAATTTCGGAAGTCAGCCCCAGCATTTT
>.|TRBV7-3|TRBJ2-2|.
CASSPREGAGGELFF
TGTGCCAGCAGCCCAAGGGAGGGGGCTGGAGGGGAGCTGTTTTTT
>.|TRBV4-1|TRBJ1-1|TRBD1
CASSLFGTADTEAFF
TGCGCCAGCAGCCTATTCGGGACAGCAGACACTGAAGCTTTCTTT
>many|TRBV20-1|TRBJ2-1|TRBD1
CSFRGDRDYNEQFF
TGCAGTTTTAGGGGTGACAGGGACTACAATGAGCAGTTCTTC
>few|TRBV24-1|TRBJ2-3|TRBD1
CATSDFGTGADTQYF
TGTGCCACCAGTGATTTTGGGACAGGGGCAGATACGCAGTATTTT